The sequence of this T cell receptor beta chain was determined in a study of OX40 agonist ivuxolimab in advanced cancers. Whole-study context: The study treated patients with ivuxolimab, an agonistic anti-OX40 (CD134) antibody. Dosing consisted of intravenous ivuxolimab at 0.01 to 10 mg/kg every 2 weeks. Study-wide results and caveats: Some nonresponders likewise displayed low normalized T-cell clonal expansion. Doses of 0.1 to 3.0 mg/kg were accompanied by clonal expansion of CD4+ and CD8+ blood T cells by week 6.

V was cut by 2 bases and J by 6 bases, with 6 bases left in between. Germline values: CDR1 MNHNS, CDR2 SASEGT. The CDR3 extends over 12 amino acids. The assay was immunoSEQ multiplex PCR, and TCRdb's table has in-frame clones only and misses some. Counted here are about 100,000 clones, about nine tenths occurring once; the ten biggest clones make up approximately 0.3%. On this clone: No antigen is known for it.

This material consisted of CD4+ or CD8+ T cells sorted from blood, taken in a trial of the OX40 agonist ivuxolimab. The receptor's source is an adult with an advanced solid tumor such as melanoma, head and neck, liver or kidney cancer. The rearrangement links TRBV6-1 to TRBJ2-3, with D maybe TRBD1 (5 bases). The CDR3 DNA is TGTGCCAGCAGTGAATCAGGGGATACGCAGTATTTT. Amino acid sequence: CASSESGDTQYF.